The 9 T cell receptor beta chains below come from one sample, sequenced in a study of cytomegalovirus exposure and HLA in healthy donors. The study ran its PCR with 60 Vbeta and 13 Jbeta primers. Clones were sequenced by immunoSEQ multiplex PCR, and TCRdb holds only the in-frame ones, with some missing. The sample includes about 110,000 clones, about 74% of them seen just once. Sequencing used PBMCs. The receptor set was obtained from a middle-aged woman in good health and CMV-seropositive.

The chain recombines TRBV6-5 with TRBJ2-4; weak D call: TRBD1 (7 bases). Trimming removed 5 bases at V and 12 bases at J, with 23 bases between. The CDR3 extends over 15 amino acids. Germline V CDR1 and CDR2: MNHEY, SVGAGI. CDR3 sequence (DNA): TGTGCCAGCAGTAGGCGACTAGGGGGCCGGGAGAGTCAGTACTTC. Protein product: CASSRRLGGRESQYF.

The V call is TRBV4-3, the J call TRBJ1-2; D is undetermined. The CDR3 has 14 residues. Germline V CDR1 and CDR2: LGHNA, YSLEER. V lost 0 bases and J 5 bases, leaving 10 bases between the germline ends. The CDR3 loop is CASSQDKLGYGYTF. DNA for the CDR3: TGCGCCAGCAGCCAAGATAAGCTAGGATATGGCTACACCTTC.

The chain employs TRBV9 and TRBJ1-5, with 7 bases matching TRBD1. The CDR3 runs to 13 residues. The V gene end was trimmed by 4 bases and the J gene end by 7 bases; junction bases not matched to a gene: 5. CDR1 and CDR2 from the germline V gene are SGDLS and YYNGEE. The CDR3 region is CASSQQGKQPQHF. CDR3 in DNA: TGTGCCAGCAGCCAACAGGGGAAACAGCCCCAGCATTTT.

The rearrangement uses TRBV5-4 and TRBJ2-2; TRBD1 is a possible D gene (5 bases). Per the germline V gene, CDR1 is SGHNT and CDR2 is YYREEE (reference sequence). V was clipped by 4 bases and J by 2 bases, with 15 bases between them. The CDR3 is made up of 16 amino acids. The CDR3 DNA reads as TGTGCCAGCAGCGCCGACAGAATTCGAAACACCGGGGAGCTGTTTTTT. Translation: CASSADRIRNTGELFF.

The V call is TRBV29-1, the J call TRBJ1-1, with D possibly matching TRBD1 (5 bases). CDR3 length: 17 residues. Germline-derived CDR1 and CDR2 are SQVTM and ANQGSEA. Deletions cut 0 bases from V and 1 base from J, with 18 bases between. The chain's CDR3 is CSVEDPHSPQGNTEAFF. CDR3 bases: TGCAGCGTTGAAGACCCTCACAGCCCTCAGGGGAACACTGAAGCTTTCTTT.

The chain recombines TRBV10-3 with TRBJ2-7, with D perhaps TRBD2 (5 bases). CDR3 length: 14 amino acids. Trimming took off 10 bases at V and 4 bases at J, with 20 bases between the two ends. Per the germline V gene, CDR1 is ENHRY and CDR2 is SYGVKD. For the CDR3, the DNA is TGTGCCACCACCCCCTTTCGGGAAAGATACGAGCAGTACTTC. Protein: CATTPFRERYEQYF.

The chain combines TRBV5-1 with TRBJ1-1, with D hard to call. Germline assignment: CDR1 SGHRS and CDR2 YFSETQ. The V and J ends lost 3 bases and 4 bases respectively, with 13 bases between them. The CDR3 extends over 14 amino acids. CDR3: CASSSELGGTEAFF. The CDR3 DNA reads TGCGCCAGCAGCTCCGAATTGGGAGGCACTGAAGCTTTCTTT.

The chain couples TRBV7-3 to TRBJ1-1, with 7 positions matching TRBD1. Trimming at V came to 4 bases and at J to 4 bases, leaving 3 bases not matched to a gene. Germline V gives CDR1 SGHTA, CDR2 FQGTGA. The CDR3 has 13 amino acids. CDR3 sequence: CASSSYRGTEAFF. CDR3 nucleotide sequence: TGTGCCAGCAGCTCTTACAGGGGCACTGAAGCTTTCTTT.

This chain uses TRBV6-6 with TRBJ2-5; D is ambiguous. With 2 bases removed from V and 2 bases from J, the gap between germline ends came to 9 bases. This CDR3 has 14 residues. Germline values: CDR1 MNHNY, CDR2 SVGAGI (reference sequence). DNA for the CDR3: TGTGCCAGCAGTTACAGTACAGCACAAGAGACCCAGTACTTC. It is translated as CASSYSTAQETQYF.